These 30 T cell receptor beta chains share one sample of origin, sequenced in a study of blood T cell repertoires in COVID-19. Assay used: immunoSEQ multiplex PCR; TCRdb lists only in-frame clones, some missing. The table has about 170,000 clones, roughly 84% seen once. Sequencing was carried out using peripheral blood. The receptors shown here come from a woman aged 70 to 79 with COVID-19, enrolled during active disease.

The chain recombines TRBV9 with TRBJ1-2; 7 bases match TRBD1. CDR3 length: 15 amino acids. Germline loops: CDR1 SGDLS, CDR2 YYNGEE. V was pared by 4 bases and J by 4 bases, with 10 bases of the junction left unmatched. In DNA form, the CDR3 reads TGTGCCAGCAGCACCCACCCGGGGACAGCCTATGGCTACACCTTC. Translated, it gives CASSTHPGTAYGYTF.

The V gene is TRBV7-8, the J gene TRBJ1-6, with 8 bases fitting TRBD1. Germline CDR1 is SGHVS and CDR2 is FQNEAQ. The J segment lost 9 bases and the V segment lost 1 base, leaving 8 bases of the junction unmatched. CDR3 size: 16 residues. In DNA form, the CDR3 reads TGTGCCAGCAGCTTAGAAGGGGCCAGGGGGCGTTCACCCCTCCACTTT. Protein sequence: CASSLEGARGRSPLHF.

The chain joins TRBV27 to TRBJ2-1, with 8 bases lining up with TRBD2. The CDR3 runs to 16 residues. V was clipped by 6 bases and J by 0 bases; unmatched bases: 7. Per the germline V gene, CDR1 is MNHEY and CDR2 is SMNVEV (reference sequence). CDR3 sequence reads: CASSYSGDLSYNEQFF. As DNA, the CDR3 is TGTGCCAGCAGCTATAGCGGGGATCTCTCCTACAATGAGCAGTTCTTC.

As DNA, the CDR3 is TGTGCCAGTAGTATGACTATAAGCAATCAGCCCCAGCATTTT. It translates to CASSMTISNQPQHF. The chain uses TRBV19 and TRBJ1-5, with D hard to call. This CDR3 spans 14 amino acids. Per the germline V gene, CDR1 is LNHDA and CDR2 is SQIVND (reference sequence). With 3 bases removed from V and 1 base from J, the gap between germline ends came to 7 bases.

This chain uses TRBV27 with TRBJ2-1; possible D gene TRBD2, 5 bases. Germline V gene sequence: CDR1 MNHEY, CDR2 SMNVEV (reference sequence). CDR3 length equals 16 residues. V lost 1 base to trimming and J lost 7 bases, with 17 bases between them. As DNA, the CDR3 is TGTGCCAGCAGTTTATTCCGAGTTCGGGGTAGGAATGAGCAGTTCTTC. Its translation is CASSLFRVRGRNEQFF.

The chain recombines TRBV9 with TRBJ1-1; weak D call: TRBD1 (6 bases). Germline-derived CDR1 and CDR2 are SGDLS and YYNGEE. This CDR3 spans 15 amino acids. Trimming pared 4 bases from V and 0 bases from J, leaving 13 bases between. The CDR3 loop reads CASSPGQRMNTEAFF. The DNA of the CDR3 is TGTGCCAGCAGCCCAGGACAGCGAATGAACACTGAAGCTTTCTTT.

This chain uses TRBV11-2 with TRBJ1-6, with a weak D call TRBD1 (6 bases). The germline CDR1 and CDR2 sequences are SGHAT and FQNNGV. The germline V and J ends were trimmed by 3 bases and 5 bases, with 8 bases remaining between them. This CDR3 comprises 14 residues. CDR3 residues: CASSFGQHNSPLHF. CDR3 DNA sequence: TGTGCCAGCAGCTTCGGACAGCATAATTCACCCCTCCACTTT.

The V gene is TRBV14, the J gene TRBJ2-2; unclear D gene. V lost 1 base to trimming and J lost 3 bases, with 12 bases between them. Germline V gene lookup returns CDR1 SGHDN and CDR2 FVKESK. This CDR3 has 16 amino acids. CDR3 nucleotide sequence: TGTGCCAGCAGCCAAGGGATTCAGGCTTACACCGGGGAGCTGTTTTTT. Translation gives CASSQGIQAYTGELFF.

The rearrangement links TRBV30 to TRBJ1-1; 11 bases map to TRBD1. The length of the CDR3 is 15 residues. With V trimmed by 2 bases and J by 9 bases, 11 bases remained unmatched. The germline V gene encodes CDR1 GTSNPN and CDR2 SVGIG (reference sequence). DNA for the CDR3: TGTGCCTGGAGTCAGAGCTCTTGGACAGGGGGCCAAGCTTTCTTT. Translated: CAWSQSSWTGGQAFF.

CDR3 residues: CASSEYEDGYTF. DNA of the CDR3: TGTGCCAGCAGTGAATACGAGGATGGCTACACCTTC. The chain uses TRBV6-1 and TRBJ1-2; D gene uncertain. V was trimmed by 2 bases and J by 6 bases, leaving 7 bases between them. Germline loops: CDR1 MNHNS, CDR2 SASEGT. The CDR3 length is 12 residues.

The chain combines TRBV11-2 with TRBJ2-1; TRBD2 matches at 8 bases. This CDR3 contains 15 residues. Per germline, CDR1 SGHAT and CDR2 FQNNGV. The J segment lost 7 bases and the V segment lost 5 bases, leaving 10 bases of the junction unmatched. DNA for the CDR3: TGTGCCAGCAGCCCCGGGACTAGAAGATCGAATGAGCAGTTCTTC. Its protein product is CASSPGTRRSNEQFF.

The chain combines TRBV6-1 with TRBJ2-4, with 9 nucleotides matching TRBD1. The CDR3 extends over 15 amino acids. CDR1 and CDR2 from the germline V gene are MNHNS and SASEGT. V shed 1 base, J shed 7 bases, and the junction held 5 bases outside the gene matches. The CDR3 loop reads CASSEGTGGFNIQYF. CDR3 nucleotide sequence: TGTGCCAGCAGTGAAGGAACAGGGGGCTTCAACATTCAGTACTTC.

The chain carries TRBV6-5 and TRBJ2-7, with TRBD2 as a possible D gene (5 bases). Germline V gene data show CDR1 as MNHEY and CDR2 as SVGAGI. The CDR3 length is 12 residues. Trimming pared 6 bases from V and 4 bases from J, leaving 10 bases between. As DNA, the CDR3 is TGTGCCAGCAGGGGAGTATCTTACGAGCAGTACTTC. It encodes CASRGVSYEQYF.

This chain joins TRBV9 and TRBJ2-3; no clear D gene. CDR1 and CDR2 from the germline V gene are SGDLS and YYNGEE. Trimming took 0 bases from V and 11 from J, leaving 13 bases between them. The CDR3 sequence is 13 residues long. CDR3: CASSVVGLGGQYF. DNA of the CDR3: TGTGCCAGCAGCGTAGTGGGCCTCGGTGGGCAGTATTTT.

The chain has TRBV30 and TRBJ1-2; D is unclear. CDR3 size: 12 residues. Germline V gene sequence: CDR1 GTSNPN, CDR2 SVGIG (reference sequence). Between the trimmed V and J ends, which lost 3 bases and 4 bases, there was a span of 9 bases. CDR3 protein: CAWRGEGYGYTF. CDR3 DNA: TGTGCCTGGAGGGGAGAGGGCTATGGCTACACCTTC.

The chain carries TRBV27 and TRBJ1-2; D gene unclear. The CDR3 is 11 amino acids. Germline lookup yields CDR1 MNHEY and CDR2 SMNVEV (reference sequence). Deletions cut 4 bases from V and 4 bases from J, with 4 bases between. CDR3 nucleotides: TGTGCCAGCAGTTCAGGCTATGGCTACACCTTC. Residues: CASSSGYGYTF.

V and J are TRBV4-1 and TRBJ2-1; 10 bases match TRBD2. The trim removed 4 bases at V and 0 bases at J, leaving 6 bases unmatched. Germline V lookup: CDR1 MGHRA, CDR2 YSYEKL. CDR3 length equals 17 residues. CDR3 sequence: CASSRLASGGSYNEQFF. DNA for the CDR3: TGCGCCAGCAGCCGTTTGGCTAGCGGGGGCTCCTACAATGAGCAGTTCTTC.

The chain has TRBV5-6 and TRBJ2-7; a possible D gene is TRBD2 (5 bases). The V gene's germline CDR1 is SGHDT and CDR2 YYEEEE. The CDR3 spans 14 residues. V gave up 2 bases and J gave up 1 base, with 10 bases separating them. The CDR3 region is CASSFTSGSYEQYF. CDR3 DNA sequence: TGTGCCAGCAGCTTTACGTCGGGATCCTACGAGCAGTACTTC. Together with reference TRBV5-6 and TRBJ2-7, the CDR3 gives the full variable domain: DAGVTQSPTHLIKTRGQQVTLRCSPKSGHDTVSWYQQALGQGPQFIFQYYEEEERQRGNFPDRFSGHQFPNYSSELNVNALLLGDSALYLCASSFTSGSYEQYFGPGTRLTVT.

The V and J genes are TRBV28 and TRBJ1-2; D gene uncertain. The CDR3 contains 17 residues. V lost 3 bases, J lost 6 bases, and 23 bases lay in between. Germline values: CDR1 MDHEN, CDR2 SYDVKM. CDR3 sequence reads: CASSLSRSLLGGDGYTF. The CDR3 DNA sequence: TGTGCCAGCAGTTTGTCTCGGAGCCTCTTGGGCGGGGATGGCTACACCTTC.

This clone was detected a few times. CDR3 residues: CASSSTGRDSPLHF. CDR3 coding DNA: TGTGCCAGCTCATCGACAGGACGAGATTCACCCCTCCACTTT. This chain links TRBV18 with TRBJ1-6; a weak D match, TRBD1 (6 bases). The CDR3 consists of 14 residues. Germline V gives CDR1 KGHSH, CDR2 LQKENI. V dropped 5 bases and J dropped 8 bases, with 13 bases sitting between them.

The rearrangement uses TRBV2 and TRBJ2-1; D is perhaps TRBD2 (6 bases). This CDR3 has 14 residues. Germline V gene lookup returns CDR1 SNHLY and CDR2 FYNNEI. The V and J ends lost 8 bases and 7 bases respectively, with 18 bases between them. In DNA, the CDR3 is TGTGCCAGCGGGGAGTCTGGGAGGACAAATGAGCAGTTCTTC. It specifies CASGESGRTNEQFF.

This chain's CDR3 is CASSGSSFYEQYV. The CDR3 coding sequence is TGTGCCAGCAGTGGAAGTAGTTTCTACGAGCAGTACGTC. The chain uses TRBV2 and TRBJ2-7, with D unresolved. Trimming pared 4 bases from V and 3 bases from J, leaving 10 bases between. The CDR3 length is 13 residues. CDR1 and CDR2 from the germline V gene are SNHLY and FYNNEI.

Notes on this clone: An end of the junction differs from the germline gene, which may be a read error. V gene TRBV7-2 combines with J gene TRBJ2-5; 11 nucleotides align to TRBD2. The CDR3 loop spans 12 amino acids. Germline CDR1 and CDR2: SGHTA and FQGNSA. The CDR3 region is CASSLELAGVNF. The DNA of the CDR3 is TGTGCCAGCAGCTTAGAACTAGCGGGAGTGAACTTC.

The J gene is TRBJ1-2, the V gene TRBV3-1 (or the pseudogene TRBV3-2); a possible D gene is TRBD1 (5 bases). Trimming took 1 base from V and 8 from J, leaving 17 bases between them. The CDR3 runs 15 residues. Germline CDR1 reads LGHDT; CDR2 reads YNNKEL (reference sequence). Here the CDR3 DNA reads TGTGCCAGCAGCCAAGCGTCAGGGAGGGACTCGGGCTACACCTTC. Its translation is CASSQASGRDSGYTF.

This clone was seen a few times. CDR3 loop: CASSLLEGAKNIQYF. CDR3 nucleotides: TGTGCCAGCAGCCTTCTGGAGGGGGCCAAAAACATTCAGTACTTC. V gene TRBV3-1 (or the pseudogene TRBV3-2) combines with J gene TRBJ2-4, with D perhaps TRBD2 (6 bases). With 4 bases removed from V and 1 base from J, the gap between germline ends came to 11 bases. The CDR3 extends over 15 amino acids. Per the germline V gene, CDR1 is LGHDT and CDR2 is YNNKEL (reference sequence).

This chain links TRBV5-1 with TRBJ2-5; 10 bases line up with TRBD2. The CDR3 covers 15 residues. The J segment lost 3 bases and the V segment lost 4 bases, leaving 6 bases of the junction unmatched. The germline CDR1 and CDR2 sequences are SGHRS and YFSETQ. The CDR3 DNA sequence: TGCGCCAGCAGCCTCAGAGCGGGGGGGAAAGAGACCCAGTACTTC. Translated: CASSLRAGGKETQYF.

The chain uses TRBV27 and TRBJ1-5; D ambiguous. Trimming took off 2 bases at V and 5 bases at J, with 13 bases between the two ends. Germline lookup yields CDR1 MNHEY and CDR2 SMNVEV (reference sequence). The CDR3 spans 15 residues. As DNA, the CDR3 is TGTGCCAGCAGTTTAGAACCGGGGTACCATCAGCCCCAGCATTTT. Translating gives CASSLEPGYHQPQHF.

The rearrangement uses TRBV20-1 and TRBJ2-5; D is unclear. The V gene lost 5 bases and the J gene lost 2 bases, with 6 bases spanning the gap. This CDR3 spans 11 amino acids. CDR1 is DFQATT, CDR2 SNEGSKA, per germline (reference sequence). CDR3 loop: CSAERQETQYF. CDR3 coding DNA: TGCAGTGCTGAGCGTCAAGAGACCCAGTACTTC.

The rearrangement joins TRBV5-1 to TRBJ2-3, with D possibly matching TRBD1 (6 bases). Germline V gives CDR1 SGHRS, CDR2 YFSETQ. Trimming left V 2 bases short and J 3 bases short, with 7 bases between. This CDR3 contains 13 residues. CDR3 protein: CASSFQGTDTQYF. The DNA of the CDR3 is TGCGCCAGCAGCTTTCAGGGGACAGATACGCAGTATTTT.

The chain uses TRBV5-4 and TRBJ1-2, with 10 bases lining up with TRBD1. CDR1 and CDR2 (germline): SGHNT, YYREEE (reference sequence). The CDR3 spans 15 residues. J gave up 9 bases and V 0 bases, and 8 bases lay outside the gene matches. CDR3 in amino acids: CASSLVGQGIRSYTF. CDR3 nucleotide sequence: TGTGCCAGCAGCTTGGTGGGACAGGGGATCCGGAGCTACACCTTC.